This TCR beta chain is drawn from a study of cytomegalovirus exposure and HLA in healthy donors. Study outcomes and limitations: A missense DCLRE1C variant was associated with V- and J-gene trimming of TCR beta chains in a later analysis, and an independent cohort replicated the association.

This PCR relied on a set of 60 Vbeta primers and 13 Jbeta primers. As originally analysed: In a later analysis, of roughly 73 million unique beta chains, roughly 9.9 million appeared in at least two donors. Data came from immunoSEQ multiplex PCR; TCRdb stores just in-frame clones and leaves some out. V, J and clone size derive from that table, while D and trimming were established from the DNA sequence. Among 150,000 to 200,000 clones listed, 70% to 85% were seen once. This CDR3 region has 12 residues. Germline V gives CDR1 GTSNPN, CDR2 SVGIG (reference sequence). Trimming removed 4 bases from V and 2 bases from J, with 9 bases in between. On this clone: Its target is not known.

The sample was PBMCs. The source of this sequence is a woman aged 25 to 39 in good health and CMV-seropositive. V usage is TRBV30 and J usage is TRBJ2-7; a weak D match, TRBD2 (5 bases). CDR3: CAWNSGPYEQYF. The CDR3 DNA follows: TGTGCCTGGAACAGCGGTCCCTACGAGCAGTACTTC.